This TCR beta chain was sequenced during a study of cytomegalovirus exposure and HLA in healthy donors. Study-wide findings and caveats: About 90% or about 30% of the time was how often most TCR beta V segments were productive, according to an earlier analysis.

Regarding this clone: The antigen is unknown.

Germline trimming cut 4 bases from V and 3 bases from J; bases unmatched to any gene: 4. The germline CDR1 and CDR2 sequences are SGHTA and FQGNSA. The CDR3 loop spans 14 amino acids. Both 60 Vbeta primers and 13 Jbeta primers went into the PCR. Clones were sequenced by immunoSEQ multiplex PCR, and TCRdb holds only the in-frame ones, with some missing. The table lists approximately 210,000 clones, roughly three quarters of them singletons, with about 1.6% in the top ten. The chain joins TRBV7-2 to TRBJ2-7; TRBD1 aligns across 9 bases. The TCR sequence derives from a woman between 50 and 59 years old in good health and CMV-seronegative. The sequenced sample was PBMCs. The CDR3 DNA is TGTGCCAGCAGCTCCGACAGGGGGATCTACGAGCAGTACTTC. Translated, it gives CASSSDRGIYEQYF.